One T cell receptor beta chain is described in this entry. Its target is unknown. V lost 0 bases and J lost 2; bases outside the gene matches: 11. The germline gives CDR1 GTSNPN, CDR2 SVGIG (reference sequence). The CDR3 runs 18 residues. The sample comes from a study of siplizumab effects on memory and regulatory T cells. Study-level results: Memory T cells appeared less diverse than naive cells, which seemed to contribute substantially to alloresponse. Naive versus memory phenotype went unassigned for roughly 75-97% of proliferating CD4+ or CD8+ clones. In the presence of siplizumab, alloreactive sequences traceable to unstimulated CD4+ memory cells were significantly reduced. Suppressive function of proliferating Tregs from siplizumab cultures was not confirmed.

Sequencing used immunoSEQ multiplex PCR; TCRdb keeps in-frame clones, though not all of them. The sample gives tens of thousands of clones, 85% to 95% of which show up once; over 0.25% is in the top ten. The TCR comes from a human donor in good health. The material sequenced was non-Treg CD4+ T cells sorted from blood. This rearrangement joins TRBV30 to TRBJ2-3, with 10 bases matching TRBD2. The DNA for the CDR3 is TGTGCCTGGAGTGTCGGAGCGGGGGGGCCAGGGAACACAGATACGCAGTATTTT. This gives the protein CAWSVGAGGPGNTDTQYF. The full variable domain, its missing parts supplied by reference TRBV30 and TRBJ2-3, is SQTIHQWPATLVQPVGSPLSLECTVEGTSNPNLYWYRQAAGRGLQLLFYSVGIGQISSEVPQNLSASRPQDRQFILSSKKLLLSDSGFYLCAWSVGAGGPGNTDTQYFGPGTRLTVL.